These 32 T cell receptor beta chains share one sample of origin, sequenced in a study of tumor and adjacent non-tumor tissue in lung cancer. The template was RNA from unsorted bulk tissue. TCRbeta libraries were built with three rounds of nested PCR, modified from ARM-PCR. TCRdb reanalysed the multiplex PCR reads using MiXCR and keeps one entry per CDR3 protein. The repertoire has 70,000 to 90,000 distinct CDR3 sequences, approximately 79% of them found once; the top ten carry about an eighth. The source material was lung tumor tissue. The receptors originated from a woman aged 50 to 65 with non-small cell lung cancer.

J is TRBJ2-3 and V is TRBV7-3; D tentatively reads TRBD1 or TRBD2 (5 bases each). The germline V and J ends were trimmed by 9 bases and 2 bases, with 18 bases remaining between them. The CDR3 is 15 residues long. Germline V gives CDR1 SGHTA, CDR2 FQGTGA. CDR3 DNA: TGTGCCAGTAGCACCTCTAGGGACCCCACAGATACGCAGTATTTT. Translation: CASSTSRDPTDTQYF.

Details on this clonotype: At one of its ends the junction is not consistent with the germline gene, which may arise from a read error. This rearrangement joins TRBV6-5 to TRBJ1-1; D might be TRBD1 (5 bases). From germline, CDR1 is MNHEY and CDR2 SVGAGI. The CDR3 length is 13 residues. The CDR3 DNA reads as TGTACCAGCACTTACTCCCTGGACACTAAAGCTTTCTTT. Its protein is CTSTYSLDTKAFF.

The chain uses TRBV6-1 and TRBJ2-1, with 10 positions matching TRBD2. The CDR3 extends over 15 amino acids. Per the germline V gene, CDR1 is MNHNS and CDR2 is SASEGT. CDR3 nucleotides: TGTGCAACCAGTGATCGACTAGCGGGTACGGTTATGCAGTTCTTC. As protein: CATSDRLAGTVMQFF.

Details on this clonotype: The junction and the germline gene differ at one end; a read error may be behind it. This chain connects TRBV6-5 to TRBJ2-2; TRBD2 aligns across 7 bases. Germline assignment: CDR1 MNHEY and CDR2 SVGAGI. The CDR3 length is 15 residues. In DNA form, the CDR3 reads TGTGCCAGCAGATACTCGACTAGCCAGCCCGGGGAGTTGTCTTTT. This translates into CASRYSTSQPGELSF.

About this clonotype: At one end, the junction sequence differs from germline, possibly due to a read error. This chain joins TRBV5-1 and TRBJ2-1, with D unresolved. From germline, CDR1 is SGHRS and CDR2 YFSETQ. CDR3 length equals 14 residues. In nucleotides, the CDR3 is TGCGCCAGCAGCAGAGACACAACCTACAATGACCAGTTCTTC. This encodes CASSRDTTYNDQFF. Variable domain in full (rest from reference TRBV5-1 and TRBJ2-1): KAGVTQTPRYLIKTRGQQVTLSCSPISGHRSVSWYQQTPGQGLQFLFEYFSETQRNKGNFPGRFSGRQFSNSRSEMNVSTLELGDSALYLCASSRDTTYNDQFFGPGTRLTVL.

This clonotype was counted once. An end of the junction differs from the germline gene, which may be a read error. The chain has TRBV10-3 and TRBJ2-1; D remains unclear. This CDR3 contains 14 residues. Germline V gene sequence: CDR1 ENHRY, CDR2 SYGVKD. The CDR3 nucleotides are TGTGCCACCAGTGAGTCTGGGGAAGACGATGAGCAGTTCTTC. Its protein is CATSESGEDDEQFF.

The V call is TRBV11-2, the J call TRBJ1-2; D remains unclear. V dropped 1 base and J dropped 12 bases, with 21 bases sitting between them. Germline CDR1 and CDR2: SGHAT and FQNNGV. The length of the CDR3 is 15 residues. The CDR3 loop is CASSLVTETNYGHTF. The CDR3 nucleotides read TGTGCCAGCAGCTTAGTAACGGAAACTAACTATGGTCACACCTTC.

Of note for this clonotype: One end of the junction does not line up with germline, which may come from a read error. The V gene is TRBV6-6, the J gene TRBJ2-7, with TRBD2 matching 8 bases. The germline CDR1 and CDR2 sequences are MNHNY and SVGAGI (reference sequence). This CDR3 contains 17 residues. The CDR3 DNA reads TGTGCCAGGAGTTACTCGCCCCCAAGCGGGAGTACCTGCGAGCAGTATTTC. Encoded protein: CARSYSPPSGSTCEQYF.

In regard to this clonotype: An end of the junction does not agree with germline; a read error may underlie this. V usage is TRBV20-1 and J usage is TRBJ1-3; 10 bases align to TRBD1. Germline V CDR1 and CDR2: DFQATT, SNEGSKA (reference sequence). This CDR3 region has 14 residues. The CDR3 reads CNAPGQGEGNTIFF. For the CDR3, the DNA is TGCAATGCTCCCGGACAGGGGGAGGGAAACACCATATTTTTT.

As regards this clonotype: One junction end does not reproduce the germline sequence, and a read error may be involved. V is TRBV20-1 and J is TRBJ1-2, with 7 nucleotides matching TRBD1. Germline loops: CDR1 DFQATT, CDR2 SNEGSKA (reference sequence). The CDR3 is 12 residues long. The CDR3 DNA reads as TGCAGTGCTCAGACAGGGATCTATGACTACAGCTTC. Translating it yields CSAQTGIYDYSF.

About this clonotype: Germline and junction disagree at one end, which may indicate a read error. This rearrangement joins TRBV6-1 to TRBJ2-1; no definite D call. This CDR3 contains 13 residues. The germline V gene encodes CDR1 MNHNS and CDR2 SASEGT. In DNA form, the CDR3 reads TGTGCCAGCAGTGGACAAGAGAACAATGAGCAGTTTTTC. Translating it yields CASSGQENNEQFF.

The gene calls are TRBV10-3 and TRBJ2-1; D is undetermined. This CDR3 comprises 14 residues. Germline V lookup: CDR1 ENHRY, CDR2 SYGVKD. Trimming shortened V by 0 bases and J by 5 bases, and 8 bases separated the two germline ends. CDR3 bases: TGTGCCATCAGTGAGTCTGGGGTTGACAATGAGCAGTTCTTC. Protein product: CAISESGVDNEQFF.

The chain carries TRBV11-2 and TRBJ2-1, with D possibly TRBD2 on 5 matching bases. The CDR3 spans 15 residues. The germline V gene encodes CDR1 SGHAT and CDR2 FQNNGV. Trimming stripped 5 bases from V and 12 bases from J, with 23 bases between. The CDR3 coding sequence is TGTGCCAGCAGCGTTATAGCAGGAGGAGACAATATGCAGTTCTTC. This codes for CASSVIAGGDNMQFF.

A few counts support this clonotype. With a much larger clone just one base away, this may be a read error. V is TRBV30 and J is TRBJ1-1; D gene uncertain. The germline gives CDR1 GTSNPN, CDR2 SVGIG (reference sequence). The CDR3 is 13 amino acids. CDR3 residues: CDWSVLVDTEAFF. In DNA, the CDR3 is TGTGACTGGAGTGTATTGGTGGACACTGAAGCTTTCTTT.

This clonotype has a single count. One junction end disagrees with the germline gene, perhaps due to a read error. The chain combines TRBV15 with TRBJ2-7, with 9 bases that match TRBD1. CDR3 length: 13 amino acids. Germline V gives CDR1 LNHNV, CDR2 YYDKDF (reference sequence). The CDR3 DNA sequence: TGTGCCACCATCAGAGATAGGGGTCGGGACAGGGTATTC. This codes for CATIRDRGRDRVF.

Comment on this clonotype: An end of the junction does not agree with germline; a read error may underlie this. V gene TRBV28 combines with J gene TRBJ2-3; D unresolved. The CDR3 runs 13 residues. CDR1 is MDHEN and CDR2 is SYDVKM in the germline V gene. The CDR3 region has the DNA TGTGCTAGCAGCAACAACATTGGAGATACGCAGTATTTT. It encodes CASSNNIGDTQYF.

Remarks on this clonotype: Relative to the germline gene, one junction end is altered; a read error may explain this. J is TRBJ2-7 and V is TRBV6-2 or TRBV6-3; tentatively, D is TRBD1 or TRBD2 (5 bases each). This CDR3 is 16 amino acids long. Per germline, CDR1 MNHEY and CDR2 SVGEGT. The chain's CDR3 is CAGSYSVGTSSYEQYF. The DNA for the CDR3 is TGTGCCGGCAGTTACTCTGTAGGGACGAGCTCCTACGAGCAGTACTTC.

A remark on this clonotype: At one of its ends the junction is not consistent with the germline gene, which may arise from a read error. This sequence joins TRBV20-1 and TRBJ2-1; D perhaps matches TRBD1 (6 bases). Germline V gene data show CDR1 as DFQATT and CDR2 as SNEGSKA (reference sequence). This CDR3 contains 16 residues. The CDR3 region is CSARELLRQDYNEQFF. The CDR3 coding sequence is TGCAGTGCGAGAGAGCTTTTGAGACAGGACTACAATGAGCAGTTCTTC.

For this clonotype: Germline is not matched at one junction end, which may reflect a read error. The V call is TRBV7-8, the J call TRBJ1-1; D remains ambiguous. The CDR3 sequence is 14 residues long. Germline V CDR1 and CDR2: SGHVS, FQNEAQ. The CDR3: CVSSLDLLETEAFF. The CDR3 DNA reads as TGTGTCAGCAGCTTAGACTTGTTGGAGACTGAAGCTTTCTTT.

This clonotype occurred once. An end of the junction does not agree with germline; a read error may underlie this. This chain uses TRBV12-3 or TRBV12-4 with TRBJ1-5; D might be TRBD1 (6 bases). This CDR3 spans 16 amino acids. The CDR3 loop reads CTSSLRGTGLGQPQHF. The CDR3 bases are TGTACCAGTAGTCTTAGGGGAACAGGGTTAGGTCAGCCCCAGCATTTT.

J is TRBJ2-3 and V is TRBV20-1; possibly TRBD1 or TRBD2 for D (6 bases each). CDR3 length: 17 residues. CDR1 DFQATT and CDR2 SNEGSKA come from the germline V gene (reference sequence). V was shortened by 5 bases and J by 0 bases, with 21 bases between the two germline ends. The CDR3 reads CSAVGGRQGDSTDTQYF. The DNA of the CDR3 is TGCAGTGCTGTAGGGGGGAGGCAGGGTGATAGCACAGATACGCAGTATTTT.

Turning to this clonotype: A read error may account for a junction end that differs from germline. The genes are TRBV10-2 and TRBJ2-1; 7 bases agree with TRBD2. Germline lookup yields CDR1 WSHSY and CDR2 SAAADI. This CDR3 region has 12 residues. This CDR3 reads CASREERGEQFF. The CDR3 DNA reads as TGCGCCAGCAGGGAGGAGCGGGGTGAGCAGTTTTTC.

For this clonotype: At one of its ends the junction is not consistent with the germline gene, which may arise from a read error. The chain combines TRBV28 with TRBJ1-2; D gene unclear. Germline values: CDR1 MDHEN, CDR2 SYDVKM. This CDR3 contains 13 residues. CDR3 in DNA: TGTGCCACCTCGATCGGGGTGAACTATGGCAACACATTC. Its protein is CATSIGVNYGNTF.

V and J are TRBV4-1 and TRBJ2-7; D is possibly TRBD2 (6 bases). This CDR3 comprises 15 residues. Germline V gene lookup returns CDR1 MGHRA and CDR2 YSYEKL. The V and J ends lost 1 base and 13 bases respectively, with 23 bases between them. The CDR3 here is CASSQGAGSSYDHYF. CDR3 DNA: TGCGCCAGCAGCCAAGGTGCCGGGAGCTCCTACGATCATTACTTC.

In regard to this clonotype: The junction differs from germline at one of its ends, possibly a read error. V usage is TRBV6-6 and J usage is TRBJ2-1, with D unresolved. The germline V gene encodes CDR1 MNHNY and CDR2 SVGAGI (reference sequence). The CDR3 has 13 amino acids. CDR3 region: CASCWRGVAEQFF. The DNA of the CDR3 is TGTGCCAGCTGTTGGCGTGGGGTGGCTGAGCAATTCTTC.

This chain's CDR3 is CANRPLSGNTDTQYF. The DNA of the CDR3 is TGTGCCAACAGACCCCTTAGCGGGAATACAGATACGCAGTATTTT. The chain recombines TRBV6-1 with TRBJ2-3, with 8 nucleotides matching TRBD2. In germline, CDR1 is MNHNS, CDR2 SASEGT. The length of the CDR3 is 15 residues. J was trimmed by 3 bases and V by 10 bases; bases with no gene match: 12.

About this clonotype: The junction departs from the called germline gene at one end, perhaps through a read error. The chain employs TRBV12-3 or TRBV12-4 and TRBJ1-6; D call uncertain. This CDR3 has 14 residues. The CDR3 nucleotides read TGTGCCAGCAGTACAACCAAGGCAAATTCACCCTTCCACTTT. Translation gives CASSTTKANSPFHF.

On this clonotype: Germline is not matched at one junction end, which may reflect a read error. The chain uses TRBV20-1 and TRBJ2-2; D may be TRBD2 (5 bases). The length of the CDR3 is 14 residues. CDR1 is DFQATT and CDR2 is SNEGSKA in the germline V gene (reference sequence). The CDR3 loop reads CSARSSVNTGKLFF. In DNA form, the CDR3 reads TGCAGTGCTAGAAGTAGCGTGAACACCGGGAAGCTGTTTTTT.

To note about this clonotype: This sequence may be a read error, since a much larger clone differs from it by one base. This chain links TRBV7-8 with TRBJ1-3, with D possibly being TRBD1 (6 bases). CDR3 length: 14 residues. CDR1 and CDR2 (germline): SGHVS, FQNEAQ. The CDR3 DNA reads TGTGCCAGCCGCAGGGGCTACCCAGGAAACGCCATATATTTT. Encoded protein: CASRRGYPGNAIYF.

This clonotype was seen just once. The germline gene is not matched at one end of the junction; a read error may be the cause. The chain combines TRBV12-3 or TRBV12-4 with TRBJ2-5; 11 bases are a match to TRBD2. The CDR3 length is 14 residues. This chain's CDR3 is CASSRLAGSEAHYF. CDR3 sequence (DNA): TGTGCCAGCAGCCGACTAGCGGGATCTGAGGCCCACTACTTC.

On this clonotype itself: This is likely a read error, given that the CDR3 carries no conserved phenylalanine or tryptophan at its end. The chain employs TRBV11-2 and TRBJ2-3; 14 positions agree with TRBD2. The length of the CDR3 is 17 residues. Germline values: CDR1 SGHAT, CDR2 FQNNGV. The CDR3 DNA reads as TGTGCCAGCACCTTGGACCCGGGACTAGCGGGAGCAGATACACAGTATTTG. It encodes CASTLDPGLAGADTQYL.

On this clonotype itself: Mismatch with germline at one junction end may stem from a read error. The chain has TRBV12-3 or TRBV12-4 and TRBJ2-5, with D uncertain. The CDR3 consists of 13 residues. CDR3 protein: CASSIGDQETQYF. CDR3 DNA: TGTGCCAGCAGTATTGGAGACCAAGAGACCCAGTACTTT.